The 7 T cell receptor beta chains below come from one sample, sequenced in a study of human T cells and chemical hapten exposure. Sample time point: pre-sensitization, week 0. The treatment: therapeutic diphenylcyclopropenone sensitization with weekly scalp DPC. TCRdb processed the RACE reads anew with MiXCR; each CDR3 protein has one entry. The sample has approximately 400,000 distinct CDR3 sequences, approximately 5.1% seen once; the top ten hold approximately 2.8%. Material: whole blood, obtained in connection with sensitization to the hapten diphenylcyclopropenone (DPC). These TCRs come from a woman aged 50 to 65 with alopecia areata. Some clones in this sample may be carry-over from other donors' samples.

This chain uses TRBV5-1 with TRBJ2-1, with TRBD1 matching 11 bases. After removal of 4 bases from V and 6 bases from J, the junction contained 3 bases not matched to a gene. Looked up from germline, CDR1 is SGHRS and CDR2 is YFSETQ. The CDR3 totals 14 residues. The CDR3 sequence: CASSRDRGVNEQFF. The CDR3 DNA sequence: TGCGCCAGCAGCCGGGACAGGGGGGTCAATGAGCAGTTCTTC.

This clonotype has at least ten counts. In DNA form, the CDR3 reads TGTGCCAGCAGCCCAGGGGGCTACATGAACACTGAAGCTTTCTTT. Translation gives CASSPGGYMNTEAFF. The V gene is TRBV7-6, the J gene TRBJ1-1, with TRBD1 identical over 8 bases. The CDR3 runs 15 residues. Unmatched junction bases numbered 5, after V lost 5 bases and J lost 0 bases. CDR1 and CDR2 from the germline V gene are SGHVS and FNYEAQ.

The chain employs TRBV18 and TRBJ2-7; D remains unclear. The CDR3 consists of 13 residues. Trimming cost V 0 bases and J 3 bases, with 6 bases left between them. Germline CDR1 and CDR2: KGHSH and LQKENI. CDR3 sequence: CASSPPSVYEQYF. In DNA form, the CDR3 reads TGTGCCAGCTCACCACCCAGCGTCTACGAGCAGTACTTC.

This clonotype was observed at least ten times. CDR3 residues: CASSSSGESREKLFF. In DNA, the CDR3 is TGTGCCAGCAGCTCATCAGGGGAATCCCGTGAAAAACTGTTTTTT. V usage is TRBV7-9 and J usage is TRBJ1-4, with D maybe TRBD1 (6 bases). There are 15 residues in the CDR3. CDR1 is SEHNR and CDR2 is FQNEAQ in the germline V gene (reference sequence). V gave up 4 bases and J gave up 7 bases, with 16 bases separating them. The full variable domain, rest sourced from reference TRBV7-9 and TRBJ1-4, is DTGVSQNPRHKITKRGQNVTFRCDPISEHNRLYWYRQTLGQGPEFLTYFQNEAQLEKSRLLSDRFSAERPKGSFSTLEIQRTEQGDSAMYLCASSSSGESREKLFFGSGTQLSVL.

The CDR3 loop reads CASRPTTGYYGYTF. The CDR3 DNA reads as TGTGCCAGCAGACCCACGACAGGTTACTATGGCTACACCTTC. V is TRBV6-5 and J is TRBJ1-2; possible D gene TRBD1, 6 bases. The V and J ends lost 6 bases and 3 bases respectively, with 14 bases between them. This CDR3 is 14 amino acids long. The germline CDR1 and CDR2 sequences are MNHEY and SVGAGI.

This clonotype was detected many times. The V and J genes are TRBV3-1 and TRBJ2-4, with D unresolved. Trimming cost V 3 bases and J 0 bases, with 9 bases left between them. Germline V gene lookup returns CDR1 LGHDT and CDR2 YNNKEL (reference sequence). This CDR3 region has 15 residues. The CDR3 spells CASSQARTAKNIQYF. CDR3 coding DNA: TGTGCCAGCAGCCAGGCCCGGACAGCCAAAAACATTCAGTACTTC.

The table lists this clonotype with a few counts. The gene calls are TRBV27 and TRBJ2-1; 10 positions match TRBD2. Trimming cost V 3 bases and J 9 bases; bases outside gene matches: 8. The CDR3 has 15 amino acids. Looked up from germline, CDR1 is MNHEY and CDR2 is SMNVEV (reference sequence). The CDR3 DNA sequence: TGTGCCAGCAGTTTGGGAAGCGGGGGGGCCGGTGAGCAGTTCTTC. Its protein product is CASSLGSGGAGEQFF.